This TCR beta chain was sequenced for a study of cytomegalovirus exposure and HLA in healthy donors. The CDR3 runs 16 residues. Trimming cost V 0 bases and J 0 bases, with 12 bases left between them. Looked up from germline, CDR1 is SGHRS and CDR2 is YFSETQ. The PCR employed 60 Vbeta primers together with 13 Jbeta primers. Per the study methods: A later analysis counted approximately 80 million unique TCR beta chains, 10 million to 12 million shared. The repertoire was sequenced with immunoSEQ multiplex PCR; TCRdb's copy has only in-frame clones and lacks some. V, J and clone size are those of that table, while D and trimming were read from the DNA. Its clone listing holds 45,000 to 60,000 clones. A note on this clone: Its matching antigen is unknown.

Study-level results: TRBV6-2, TRBV6-3 and some other V segments were unresolvable in 87-base-pair reads.

Sequenced sample: PBMCs. The sequence derives from a woman aged 40-49 years in good health and CMV-seronegative. The V gene is TRBV5-1, the J gene TRBJ1-1, with D perhaps matching TRBD1 (6 bases). The CDR3 DNA reads TGCGCCAGCAGCTTGGACCCGACAGGTTTGAACACTGAAGCTTTCTTT. It codes for CASSLDPTGLNTEAFF.